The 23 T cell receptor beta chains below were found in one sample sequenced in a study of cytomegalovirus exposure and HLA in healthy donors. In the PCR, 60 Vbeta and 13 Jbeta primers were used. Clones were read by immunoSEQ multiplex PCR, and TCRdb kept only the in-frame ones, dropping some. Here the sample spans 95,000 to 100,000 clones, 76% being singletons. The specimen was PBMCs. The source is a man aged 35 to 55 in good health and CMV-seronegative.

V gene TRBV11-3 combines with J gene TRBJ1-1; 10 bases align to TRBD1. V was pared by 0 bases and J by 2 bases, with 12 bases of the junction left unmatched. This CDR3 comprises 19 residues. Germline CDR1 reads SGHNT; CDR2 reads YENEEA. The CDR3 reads CASSLDPETGGLRNTEAFF. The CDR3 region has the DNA TGTGCCAGCAGCTTAGATCCGGAGACAGGGGGCCTGAGAAACACTGAAGCTTTCTTT.

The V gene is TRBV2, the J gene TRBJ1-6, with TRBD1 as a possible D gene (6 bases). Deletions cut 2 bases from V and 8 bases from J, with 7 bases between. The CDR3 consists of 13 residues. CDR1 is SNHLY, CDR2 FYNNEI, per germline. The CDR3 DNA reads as TGTGCCAGCAGTGAAAGGGGGTATTCACCCCTCCACTTT. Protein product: CASSERGYSPLHF.

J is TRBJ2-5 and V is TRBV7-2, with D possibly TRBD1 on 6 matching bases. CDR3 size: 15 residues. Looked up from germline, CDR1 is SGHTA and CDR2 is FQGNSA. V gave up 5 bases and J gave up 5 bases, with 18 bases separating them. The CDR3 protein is CASSLGQLVGETQYF. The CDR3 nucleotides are TGTGCCAGCAGCCTTGGACAGCTTGTAGGGGAGACCCAGTACTTC.

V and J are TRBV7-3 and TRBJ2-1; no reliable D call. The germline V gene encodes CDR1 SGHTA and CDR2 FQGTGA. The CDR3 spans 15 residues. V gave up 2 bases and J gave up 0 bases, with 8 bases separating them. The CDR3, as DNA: TGTGCCAGCAGCTTATCCCCCGGCTCCTACAATGAGCAGTTCTTC. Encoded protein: CASSLSPGSYNEQFF.

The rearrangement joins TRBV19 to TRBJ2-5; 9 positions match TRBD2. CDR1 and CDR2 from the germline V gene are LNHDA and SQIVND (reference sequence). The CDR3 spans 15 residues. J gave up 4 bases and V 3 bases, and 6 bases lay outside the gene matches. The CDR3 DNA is TGTGCCAGTAGTATCAAGGGACTAGCTTCAGAGACCCAGTACTTC. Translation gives CASSIKGLASETQYF.

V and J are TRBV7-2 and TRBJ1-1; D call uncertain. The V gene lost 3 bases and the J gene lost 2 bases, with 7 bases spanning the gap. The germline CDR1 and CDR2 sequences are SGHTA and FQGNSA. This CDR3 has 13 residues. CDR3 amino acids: CASSFSDNTEAFF. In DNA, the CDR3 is TGTGCCAGCAGCTTTTCAGATAACACTGAAGCTTTCTTT.

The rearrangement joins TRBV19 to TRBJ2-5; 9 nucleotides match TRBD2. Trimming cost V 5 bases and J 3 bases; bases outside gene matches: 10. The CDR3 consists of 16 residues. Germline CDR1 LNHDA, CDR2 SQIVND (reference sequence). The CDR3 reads CASSFSGRGGKETQYF. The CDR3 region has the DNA TGTGCCAGTAGTTTTAGCGGGAGAGGGGGGAAAGAGACCCAGTACTTC.

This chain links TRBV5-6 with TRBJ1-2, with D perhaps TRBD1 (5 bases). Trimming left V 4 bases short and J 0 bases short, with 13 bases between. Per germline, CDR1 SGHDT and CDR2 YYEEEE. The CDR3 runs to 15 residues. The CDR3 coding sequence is TGTGCCAGCAGCATTGGACATCGCCCTAACTATGGCTACACCTTC. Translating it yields CASSIGHRPNYGYTF.

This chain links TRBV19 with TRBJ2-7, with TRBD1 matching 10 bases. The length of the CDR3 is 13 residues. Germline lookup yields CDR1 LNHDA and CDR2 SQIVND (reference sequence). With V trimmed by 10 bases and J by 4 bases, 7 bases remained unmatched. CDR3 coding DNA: TGTGCCACCAAAAGACAGGGGGCATACGAGCAGTACTTC. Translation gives CATKRQGAYEQYF.

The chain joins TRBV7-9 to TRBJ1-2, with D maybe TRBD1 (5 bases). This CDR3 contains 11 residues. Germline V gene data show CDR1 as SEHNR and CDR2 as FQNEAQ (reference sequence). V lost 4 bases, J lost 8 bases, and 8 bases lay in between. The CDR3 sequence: CASSSPGGYTF. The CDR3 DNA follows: TGTGCCAGCAGCTCCCCAGGGGGCTACACCTTC.

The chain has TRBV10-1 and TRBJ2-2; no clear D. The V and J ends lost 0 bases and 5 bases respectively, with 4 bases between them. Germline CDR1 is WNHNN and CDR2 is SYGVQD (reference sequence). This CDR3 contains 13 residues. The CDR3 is CASSESGTGELFF. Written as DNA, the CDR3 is TGCGCCAGCAGTGAGTCCGGGACCGGGGAGCTGTTTTTT.

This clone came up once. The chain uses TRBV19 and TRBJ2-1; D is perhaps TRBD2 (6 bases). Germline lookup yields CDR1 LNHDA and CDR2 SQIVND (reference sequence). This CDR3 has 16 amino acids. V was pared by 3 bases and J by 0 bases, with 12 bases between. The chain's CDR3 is CASSISGSVSYNEQFF. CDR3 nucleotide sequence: TGTGCCAGTAGTATCTCCGGGAGCGTCTCCTACAATGAGCAGTTCTTC.

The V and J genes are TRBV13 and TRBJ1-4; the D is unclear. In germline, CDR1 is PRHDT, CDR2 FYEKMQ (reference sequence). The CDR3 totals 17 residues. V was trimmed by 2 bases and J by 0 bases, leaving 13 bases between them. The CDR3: CASSLCLPTATNEKLFF. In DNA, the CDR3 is TGTGCCAGCAGCTTATGTTTGCCGACTGCAACTAATGAAAAACTGTTTTTT.

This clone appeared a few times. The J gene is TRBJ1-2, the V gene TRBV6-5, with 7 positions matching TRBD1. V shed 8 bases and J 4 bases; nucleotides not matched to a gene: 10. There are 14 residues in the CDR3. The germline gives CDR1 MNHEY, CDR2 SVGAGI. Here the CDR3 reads CASAPGGSSYGYTF. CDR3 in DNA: TGTGCCAGCGCCCCAGGGGGTTCGAGCTATGGCTACACCTTC.

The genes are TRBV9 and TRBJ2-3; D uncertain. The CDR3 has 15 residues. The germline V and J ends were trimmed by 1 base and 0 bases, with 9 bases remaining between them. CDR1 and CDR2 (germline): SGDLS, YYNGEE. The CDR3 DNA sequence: TGTGCCAGCAGCGTACGGCGGTTCAGCACAGATACGCAGTATTTT. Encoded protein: CASSVRRFSTDTQYF.

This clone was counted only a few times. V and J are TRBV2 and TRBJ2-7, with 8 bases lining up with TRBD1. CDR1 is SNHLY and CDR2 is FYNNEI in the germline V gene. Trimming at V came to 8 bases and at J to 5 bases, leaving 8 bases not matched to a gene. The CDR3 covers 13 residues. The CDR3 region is CASRTGRPHEQYF. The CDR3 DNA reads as TGTGCCAGCCGGACAGGGCGCCCCCACGAGCAGTACTTC.

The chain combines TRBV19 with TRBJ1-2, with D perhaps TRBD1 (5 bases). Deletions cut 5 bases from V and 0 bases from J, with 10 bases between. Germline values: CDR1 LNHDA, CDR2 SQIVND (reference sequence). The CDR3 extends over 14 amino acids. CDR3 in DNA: TGTGCCAGTAGTCTGACAGCAGCTAACTATGGCTACACCTTC. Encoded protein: CASSLTAANYGYTF.

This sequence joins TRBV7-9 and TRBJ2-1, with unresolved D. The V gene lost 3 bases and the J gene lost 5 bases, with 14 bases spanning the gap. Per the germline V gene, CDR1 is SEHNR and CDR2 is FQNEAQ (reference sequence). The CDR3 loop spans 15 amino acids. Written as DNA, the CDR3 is TGTGCCAGCAGCTTTCTTCGGCAGAGGAACAATGAGCAGTTCTTC. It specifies CASSFLRQRNNEQFF.

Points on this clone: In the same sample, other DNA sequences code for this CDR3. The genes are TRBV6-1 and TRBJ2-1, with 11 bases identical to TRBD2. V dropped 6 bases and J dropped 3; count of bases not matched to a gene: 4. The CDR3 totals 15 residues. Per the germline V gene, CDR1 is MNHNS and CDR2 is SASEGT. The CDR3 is CASSLTSGNYNEQFF. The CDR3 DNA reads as TGTGCCAGCAGCCTGACTAGCGGGAACTACAATGAGCAGTTCTTC.

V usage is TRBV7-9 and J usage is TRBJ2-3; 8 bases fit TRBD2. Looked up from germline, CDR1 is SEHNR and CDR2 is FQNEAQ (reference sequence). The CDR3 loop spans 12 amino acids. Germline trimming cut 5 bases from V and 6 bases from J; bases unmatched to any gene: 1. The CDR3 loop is CASSRLADTQYF. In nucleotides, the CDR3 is TGTGCCAGCAGCAGACTAGCGGATACGCAGTATTTT.

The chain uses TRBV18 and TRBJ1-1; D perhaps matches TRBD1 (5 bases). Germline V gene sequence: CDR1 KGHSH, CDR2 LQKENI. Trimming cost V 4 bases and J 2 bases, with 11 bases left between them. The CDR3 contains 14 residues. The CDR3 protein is CASSREGTNTEAFF. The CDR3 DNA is TGTGCCAGCTCACGTGAGGGGACTAACACTGAAGCTTTCTTT.

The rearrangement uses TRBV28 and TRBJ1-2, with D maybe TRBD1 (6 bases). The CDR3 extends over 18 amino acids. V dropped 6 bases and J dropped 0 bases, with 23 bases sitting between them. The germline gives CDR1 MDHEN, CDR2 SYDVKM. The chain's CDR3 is CASRDGRGGSEPNYGYTF. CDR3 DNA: TGTGCCAGCAGGGACGGGCGGGGGGGCTCCGAACCTAACTATGGCTACACCTTC.

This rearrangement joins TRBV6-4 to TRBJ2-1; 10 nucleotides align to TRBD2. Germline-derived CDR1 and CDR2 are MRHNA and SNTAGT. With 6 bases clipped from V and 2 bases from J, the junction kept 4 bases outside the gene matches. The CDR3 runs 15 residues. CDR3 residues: CASRLSGGAYNEQFF. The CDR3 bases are TGTGCCAGCAGGCTGAGCGGGGGGGCCTACAATGAGCAGTTCTTC.